The source of this T cell receptor beta chain is a study of T cell responses to AZD1222 COVID-19 vaccine. Germline CDR1 reads SGDLS; CDR2 reads YYNGEE. The CDR3 spans 14 residues. The ends were cut back, 0 bases at V and 7 bases at J, with 11 bases in the middle. Produced via immunoSEQ multiplex PCR; TCRdb's table is partial and in-frame only. This table has approximately 90,000 clones, approximately 89% appearing once. As concerns this clone: Its specificity is unknown.

General study results and limits: No day 14 peak samples; only post-peak repertoires were characterized. Clonal diversity may have been underestimated, and the donors were mostly white British, with more females than males.

This chain joins TRBV9 and TRBJ2-1; D remains unclear. This sequence was found in an adult in good health. The sequenced sample was peripheral blood, obtained on day 0 of AZD1222 vaccination. DNA for the CDR3: TGTGCCAGCAGCGTAGCTCTACATACAAATGAGCAGTTCTTC. It translates to CASSVALHTNEQFF.